This T cell receptor (beta chain) is drawn from a study of blood T cell repertoires in COVID-19. The CDR3 consists of 18 residues. CDR1 is MGHDK, CDR2 SYGVNS, per germline. Trimming at V came to 7 bases and at J to 0 bases, leaving 11 bases not matched to a gene. Using immunoSEQ multiplex PCR, the repertoire was profiled, and TCRdb retains in-frame clones only, with some absent. The data contain approximately 400,000 clones, roughly 90% of them singletons. The V gene is TRBV25-1, the J gene TRBJ2-6; TRBD1 matches at 8 bases. This clonotype was sampled from a middle-aged man with acute or convalescent COVID-19. Sequencing was done on a sample of peripheral blood. CDR3 DNA: TGTGCCAGCACCCAACATGGGGACAGGAGCTCTGGGGCCAACGTCCTGACTTTC. This sequence encodes CASTQHGDRSSGANVLTF.